This TCR beta chain came from a study of CD8+ T cells in alopecia areata. V lost 0 bases to trimming and J lost 4 bases, with 18 bases between them. This CDR3 region has 17 residues. CDR1 and CDR2 (germline): MGHRA, YSYEKL. After isolation, RNA underwent reverse transcription to generate cDNA as the sequencing template. Produced via immunoSEQ multiplex PCR; TCRdb's table is partial and in-frame only. The data hold approximately 180,000 clones, with approximately 62% observed a single time. The V call is TRBV4-1, the J call TRBJ1-1; D is perhaps TRBD1 (5 bases). The starting material was CD4+ T cells sorted from blood, obtained at week 0. The receptor was derived from a human donor with alopecia areata. The CDR3 loop reads CASSQDGGTGLGTEAFF. The CDR3 nucleotides read TGCGCCAGCAGCCAAGATGGGGGGACGGGTTTGGGCACTGAAGCTTTCTTT.